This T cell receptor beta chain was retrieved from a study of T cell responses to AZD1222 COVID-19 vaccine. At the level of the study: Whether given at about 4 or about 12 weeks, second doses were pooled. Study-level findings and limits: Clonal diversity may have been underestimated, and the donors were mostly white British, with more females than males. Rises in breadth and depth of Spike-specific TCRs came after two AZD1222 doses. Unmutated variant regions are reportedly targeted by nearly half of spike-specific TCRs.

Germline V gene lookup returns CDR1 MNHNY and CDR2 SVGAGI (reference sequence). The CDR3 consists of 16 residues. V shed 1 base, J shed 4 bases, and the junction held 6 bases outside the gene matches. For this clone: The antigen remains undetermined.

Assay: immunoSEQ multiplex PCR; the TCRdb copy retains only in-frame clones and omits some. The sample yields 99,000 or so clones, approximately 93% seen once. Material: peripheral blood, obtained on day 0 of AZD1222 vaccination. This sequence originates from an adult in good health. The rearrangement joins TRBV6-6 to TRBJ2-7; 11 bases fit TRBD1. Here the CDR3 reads CASSYYGTGGGYEQYF. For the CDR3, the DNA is TGTGCCAGCAGTTACTATGGGACAGGGGGTGGATACGAGCAGTACTTC.